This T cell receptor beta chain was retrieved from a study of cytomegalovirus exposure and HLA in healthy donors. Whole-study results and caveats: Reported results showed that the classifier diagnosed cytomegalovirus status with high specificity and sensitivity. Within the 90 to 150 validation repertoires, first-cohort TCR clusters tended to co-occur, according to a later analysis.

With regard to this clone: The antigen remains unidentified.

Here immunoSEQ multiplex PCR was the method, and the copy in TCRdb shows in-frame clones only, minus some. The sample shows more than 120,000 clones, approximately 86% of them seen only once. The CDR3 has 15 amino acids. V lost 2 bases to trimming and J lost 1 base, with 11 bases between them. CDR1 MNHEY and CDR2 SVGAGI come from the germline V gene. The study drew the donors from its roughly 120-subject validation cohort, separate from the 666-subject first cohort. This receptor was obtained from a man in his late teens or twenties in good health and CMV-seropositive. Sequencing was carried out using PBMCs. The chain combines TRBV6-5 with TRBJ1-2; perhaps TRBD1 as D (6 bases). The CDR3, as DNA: TGTGCCAGCAGTTACAGTGGCAGGGGTAACTATGGCTACACCTTC. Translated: CASSYSGRGNYGYTF.